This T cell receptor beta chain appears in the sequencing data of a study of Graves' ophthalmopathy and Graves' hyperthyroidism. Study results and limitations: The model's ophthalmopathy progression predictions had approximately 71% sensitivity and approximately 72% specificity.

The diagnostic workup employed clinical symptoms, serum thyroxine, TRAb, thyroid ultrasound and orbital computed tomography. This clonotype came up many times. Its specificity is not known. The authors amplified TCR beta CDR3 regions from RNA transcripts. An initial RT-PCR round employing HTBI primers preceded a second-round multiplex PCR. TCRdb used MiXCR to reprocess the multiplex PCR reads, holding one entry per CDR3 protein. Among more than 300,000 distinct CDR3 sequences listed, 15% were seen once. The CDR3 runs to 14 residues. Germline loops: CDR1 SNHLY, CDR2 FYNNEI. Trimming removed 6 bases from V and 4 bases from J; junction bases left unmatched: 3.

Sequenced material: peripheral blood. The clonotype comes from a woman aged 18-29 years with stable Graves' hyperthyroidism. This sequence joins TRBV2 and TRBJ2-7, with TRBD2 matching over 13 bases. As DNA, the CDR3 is TGTGCCAGCAGGACTAGCGGGGGGCCGTACGAGCAGTACTTC. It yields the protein CASRTSGGPYEQYF. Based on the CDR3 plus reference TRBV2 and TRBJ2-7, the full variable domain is EPEVTQTPSHQVTQMGQEVILRCVPISNHLYFYWYRQILGQKVEFLVSFYNNEISEKSEIFDDQFSVERPDGSNFTLKIRSTKLEDSAMYFCASRTSGGPYEQYFGPGTRLTVT.